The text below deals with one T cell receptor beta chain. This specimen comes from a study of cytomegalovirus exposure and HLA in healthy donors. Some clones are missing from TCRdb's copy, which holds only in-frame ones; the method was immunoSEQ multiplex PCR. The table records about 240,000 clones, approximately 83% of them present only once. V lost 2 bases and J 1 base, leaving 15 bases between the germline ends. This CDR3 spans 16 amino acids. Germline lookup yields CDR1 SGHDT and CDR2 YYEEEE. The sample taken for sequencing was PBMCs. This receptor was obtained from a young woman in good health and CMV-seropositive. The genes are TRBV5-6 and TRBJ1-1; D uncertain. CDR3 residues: CASSFRERVENTEAFF. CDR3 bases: TGTGCCAGCAGCTTCCGGGAACGGGTGGAGAACACTGAAGCTTTCTTT.